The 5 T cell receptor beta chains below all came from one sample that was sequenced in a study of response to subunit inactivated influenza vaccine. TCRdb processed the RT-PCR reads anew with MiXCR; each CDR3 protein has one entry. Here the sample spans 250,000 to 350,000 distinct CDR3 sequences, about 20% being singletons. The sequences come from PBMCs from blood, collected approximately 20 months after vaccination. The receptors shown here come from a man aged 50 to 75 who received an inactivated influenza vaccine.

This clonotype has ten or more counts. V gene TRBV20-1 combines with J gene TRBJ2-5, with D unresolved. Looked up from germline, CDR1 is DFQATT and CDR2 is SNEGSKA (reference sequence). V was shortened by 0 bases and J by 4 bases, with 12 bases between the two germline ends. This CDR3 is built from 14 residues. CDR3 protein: CSARELDHPETQYF. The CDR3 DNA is TGCAGTGCTAGAGAGCTGGACCACCCAGAGACCCAGTACTTC.

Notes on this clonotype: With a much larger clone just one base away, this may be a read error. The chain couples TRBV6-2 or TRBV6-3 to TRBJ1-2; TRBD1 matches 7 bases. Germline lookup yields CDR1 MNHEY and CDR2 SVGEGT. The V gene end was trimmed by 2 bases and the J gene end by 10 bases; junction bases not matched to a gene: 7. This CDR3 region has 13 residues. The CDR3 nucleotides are TGTGCCAGCAGTTACGGGACAGTACATGTCTACACCTTC. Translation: CASSYGTVHVYTF.

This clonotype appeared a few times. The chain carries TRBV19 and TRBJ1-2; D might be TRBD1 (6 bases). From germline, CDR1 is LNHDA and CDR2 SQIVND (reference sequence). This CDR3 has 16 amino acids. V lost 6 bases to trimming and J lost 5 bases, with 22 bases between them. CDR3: CASSNRRDTFNYGYTF. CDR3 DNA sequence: TGTGCCAGTAGCAACCGTCGGGACACCTTTAATTATGGCTACACCTTC.

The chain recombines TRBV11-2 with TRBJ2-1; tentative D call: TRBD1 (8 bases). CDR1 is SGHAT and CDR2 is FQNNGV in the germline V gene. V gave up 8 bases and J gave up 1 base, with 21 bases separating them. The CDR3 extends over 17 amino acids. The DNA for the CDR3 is TGTGCCAGCGTACAGGGGGGGTACAGGGGATCCTACAATGAGCAGTTCTTC. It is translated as CASVQGGYRGSYNEQFF.

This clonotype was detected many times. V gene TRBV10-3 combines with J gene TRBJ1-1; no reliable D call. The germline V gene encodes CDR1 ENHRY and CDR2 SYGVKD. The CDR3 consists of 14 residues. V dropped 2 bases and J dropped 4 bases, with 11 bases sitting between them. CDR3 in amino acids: CAISEKLAGTEAFF. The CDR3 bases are TGTGCCATCAGTGAGAAGTTGGCTGGCACTGAAGCTTTCTTT.